This record concerns one TCR beta chain sequence. Its antigen is still unknown. Within one base of it there is no much larger clone, and no base qualities were kept. The data are from a study of memory CD4+ T cells and cytomegalovirus serostatus (dated 2019 in TCRdb). With regard to the full study: The cohort included around 35 healthy adults from Belgium, of whom 9 were CMV seropositive and roughly 24 were CMV seronegative. To replicate a published TCR-based CMV serostatus classifier, the researchers sequenced the CD4+ memory TCRbeta repertoires of a Belgian cohort whose cytomegalovirus serostatus was known.

The Quick-DNA Microprep Kit was used to extract genomic DNA from the sorted cells. Amplification of TCRbeta DNA was done with the immunoSEQ hsTCRbeta kit, following the protocol from the manufacturer. An Illumina MiSeq instrument was used to sequence the TCRbeta libraries. The authors processed their data as follows. Once out-of-frame sequences had been removed, a few million distinct TCRbeta sequences were left, which works out to an average of approximately 70,000 per individual. Each individual was scored by the count of 150 to 200 previously reported CMV-associated TCRbeta sequences and the total productive distinct TCRbeta count. A beta-binomial model was reimplemented in Python, and scikit-learn random forests with default parameters were trained on data from the US cohort. On the Belgian cohort, classifier performance was reported as the median AUC, along with percentile confidence intervals, across 10,000 bootstrap iterations. This is the immuneACCESS table as TCRdb keeps it, with only in-frame sequences that have V and J called. A part of the clones is gone; compared with another copy, unresolved V genes explain less than half, and the rest is unexplained. V, J and clone size reflect that table, while D and trimming were determined from the DNA. The sample table lists about 80,000 clones, 75% to 90% of them with a count of one. Around 0.78% of the sample rests with the top ten.

Single viable CD3+CD4+CD8-CD45RO+ cells were sorted as memory CD4+ T cells on a FACSAria II. CMV serostatus was determined with a Roche Elecsys assay detecting serum IgG against CMV pp150, pp28, p38 and p52. After the samples were thawed, total CD4+ T cells were enriched through positive selection using CD4 magnetic microbeads. The samples came from a different study that was designed specifically to examine the CD4+ T cell memory repertoire. Peripheral blood mononuclear cells were isolated and cryopreserved according to standard operating procedures, and serum was stored at -80 degrees C. The staining relied on CD3-PerCP (BW264/56), CD4-APC (RPA-T4), CD45RO-PE (UCHT1) and CD8-Pacific Orange (3B5) antibodies, and Sytox blue was used to exclude non-viable cells. V and J are truncated by 3 bases and 6 bases respectively, leaving an intervening sequence of 10 bases. The CDR3 runs 13 residues from the cysteine to the phenylalanine. Solely the CDR3 DNA is kept, with 39 bases framed from the first base. CDR1 is given as MNHEY and CDR2 as SMNVEV, both from the germline V gene (reference sequence).

Here is what the overall study found, with its caveats: For CMV serostatus prediction, a median bootstrapped AUC of about 0.95 was reached with the original framework, and a median bootstrapped AUC of approximately 0.89 was reached with a US-trained random forest. Of more than 150 previously reported CMV-associated TCRbeta sequences, 60 to 85 appeared in the CD4+ memory repertoires, each in one to five individuals. On the Belgian cohort, the classifier based on the original framework reached a median bootstrapped AUC of about 0.96, with a 95% CI of 0.76-1.00. Only CD4+CD45RO+ memory cells were sequenced, in contrast to the original study, in which naive and memory CD4+ and CD8+ populations were covered. The results were interpreted as suggesting that the CMV-associated TCR signature is mostly present in the CD4+ memory repertoire.

The sequence was collected from an adult in good health and CMV-seronegative. Sequencing used memory CD4+ T cells from blood. Here the chain combines TRBV27 and TRBJ2-3; the D gene is perhaps TRBD1, from 5 matching bases. At the DNA level, the sequence is TGTGCCAGCAGTTTTATAGCAGGGGATACGCAGTATTTT. Translated, this is CASSFIAGDTQYF.